A single TCR beta chain is shown here with its context. Per the study methods: The assay estimated nucleated cells by amplifying reference gene primers. Generated by immunoSEQ multiplex PCR, the TCRdb table keeps only in-frame clones and is missing some. The V and J calls and clone size come from that table; D and trimming were worked out from the DNA. The sample holds 40,000 to 50,000 clones, roughly four fifths seen once. This entry is derived from a study of blood T cell repertoires in COVID-19. Study-level information: Specimens from acute and convalescent COVID-19 originated in the United States, Italy and Spain. Nucleic acid was either cDNA or gDNA, and it came from T cells, B-cell-depleted T cells, or PBMCs.

Trimming removed 6 bases at V and 3 bases at J, with 11 bases between. The CDR3 is made up of 13 amino acids. Germline CDR1 and CDR2: SNHLY and FYNNEI. The sequenced material came from peripheral blood. This chain links TRBV2 with TRBJ2-5; D possibly corresponds to TRBD1 (6 bases). The receptor was isolated from a man aged 35-49 years with active or convalescent COVID-19. CDR3 in DNA: TGTGCCAGCAGCCGGGACACAGAAGAGACCCAGTACTTC. Amino acids: CASSRDTEETQYF. The full variable domain, with the rest looked up from reference TRBV2 and TRBJ2-5, is EPEVTQTPSHQVTQMGQEVILRCVPISNHLYFYWYRQILGQKVEFLVSFYNNEISEKSEIFDDQFSVERPDGSNFTLKIRSTKLEDSAMYFCASSRDTEETQYFGPGTRLLVL.